Presented here are 16 T cell receptor beta chains from one specimen sequenced in a study of blood T cell repertoires in COVID-19. Libraries were prepared by immunoSEQ multiplex PCR; TCRdb keeps only in-frame clonotypes and omits some of them. The sample holds about 85,000 clones, about 83% seen once. The sample consisted of peripheral blood. The receptor source for this set is a man in his sixties with acute or convalescent COVID-19.

The V and J genes are TRBV4-3 and TRBJ2-3; D is possibly TRBD2 (5 bases). From germline, CDR1 is LGHNA and CDR2 YSLEER. Deletions cut 4 bases from V and 1 base from J, with 9 bases between. The CDR3 is made up of 14 amino acids. CDR3 sequence (DNA): TGCGCCAGCAGCCCTAGCCATGGCACAGATACGCAGTATTTT. Protein: CASSPSHGTDTQYF.

The J gene is TRBJ2-1, the V gene TRBV9; D ambiguous. Deletions cut 0 bases from V and 6 bases from J, with 10 bases between. This CDR3 has 14 amino acids. Per the germline V gene, CDR1 is SGDLS and CDR2 is YYNGEE. CDR3 sequence (DNA): TGTGCCAGCAGCGTAGATTACCTCGGCAATGAGCAGTTCTTC. Residues: CASSVDYLGNEQFF.

Comments on this clone: In the same sample, other DNA sequences code for this CDR3. V gene TRBV11-2 combines with J gene TRBJ1-5; no reliable D call. Trimming pared 2 bases from V and 1 base from J, leaving 3 bases between. CDR3 length: 13 residues. In germline, CDR1 is SGHAT, CDR2 FQNNGV. The CDR3 DNA reads as TGTGCCAGCAGCTTATCGAGCAATCAGCCCCAGCATTTT. It codes for CASSLSSNQPQHF.

This chain links TRBV19 with TRBJ2-3; 8 nucleotides agree with TRBD2. The germline V gene has CDR1 LNHDA and CDR2 SQIVND (reference sequence). V shed 3 bases, J shed 0 bases, and the junction held 8 bases outside the gene matches. The CDR3 is 17 amino acids. The CDR3 bases are TGTGCCAGTAGTATCGGGGGGGCAGTCGAAAGCACAGATACGCAGTATTTT. It codes for CASSIGGAVESTDTQYF.

The V and J genes are TRBV6-2 or TRBV6-3 and TRBJ1-1; 7 nucleotides match TRBD1. The CDR3 loop spans 13 amino acids. The germline V gene has CDR1 MNHEY and CDR2 SVGEGT. The V and J ends lost 2 bases and 11 bases, in that order; junction bases with no gene match: 8. The CDR3 sequence: CASSYGQELSAFF. CDR3 nucleotides: TGTGCCAGCAGTTACGGACAGGAGCTATCGGCTTTCTTT.

Remarks on this clone: One end of the junction varies from germline; a read error may be responsible. The V and J genes are TRBV6-1 and TRBJ1-5, with TRBD1 matching 8 bases. Per the germline V gene, CDR1 is MNHNS and CDR2 is SASEGT. The CDR3 is 14 residues long. This chain's CDR3 is CASREGQGEQPQHF. CDR3 nucleotides: TGTGCCAGCAGGGAAGGACAGGGTGAACAGCCCCAGCATTTT.

The chain is built from TRBV29-1 and TRBJ2-1; 8 bases are shared with TRBD2. Unmatched junction bases numbered 4, after V lost 3 bases and J lost 0 bases. The germline gives CDR1 SQVTM, CDR2 ANQGSEA. The CDR3 runs to 15 residues. The CDR3 DNA is TGCAGCGTTGATGCACTAGCGGACTCCTACAATGAGCAGTTCTTC. Translating it yields CSVDALADSYNEQFF.

This clone turned up a few times. V and J are TRBV30 and TRBJ1-6; D possibly corresponds to TRBD1 (5 bases). Germline CDR1 is GTSNPN and CDR2 is SVGIG (reference sequence). V lost 2 bases and J lost 7, with 12 bases in between. The CDR3 runs to 14 residues. In nucleotides, the CDR3 is TGTGCCTGGAGTCAGGGCATTAGGAATTCACCCCTCCACTTT. Protein product: CAWSQGIRNSPLHF.

This sequence joins TRBV7-8 and TRBJ1-2, with a weak D call TRBD1 (6 bases). CDR1 SGHVS and CDR2 FQNEAQ come from the germline V gene. V lost 2 bases to trimming and J lost 6 bases, with 10 bases between them. This CDR3 is built from 13 residues. CDR3 protein: CASSLRAGDGYTF. The CDR3 region has the DNA TGTGCCAGCAGCTTACGCGCAGGGGATGGCTACACCTTC.

This sequence joins TRBV19 and TRBJ1-1; tentatively, D is TRBD1 (6 bases). Trimming removed 5 bases at V and 0 bases at J, with 19 bases between. Germline V gene data show CDR1 as LNHDA and CDR2 as SQIVND (reference sequence). There are 17 residues in the CDR3. The DNA for the CDR3 is TGTGCCAGTAGTCTCGGCGGGGGCGGCTCTATGAACACTGAAGCTTTCTTT. Its translation: CASSLGGGGSMNTEAFF.

The genes are TRBV6-2 or TRBV6-3 and TRBJ1-5; D is possibly TRBD1 (5 bases). The germline gives CDR1 MNHEY, CDR2 SVGEGT. The ends were cut back, 6 bases at V and 2 bases at J, with 14 bases in the middle. The CDR3 loop spans 15 amino acids. The CDR3 DNA sequence: TGTGCCAGCAGCACATGGGCCAGGGGCAATCAGCCCCAGCATTTT. This codes for CASSTWARGNQPQHF.

The rearrangement joins TRBV15 to TRBJ1-2; possible D gene TRBD1, 6 bases. CDR3 size: 17 residues. Germline-derived CDR1 and CDR2 are LNHNV and YYDKDF (reference sequence). Between the trimmed V and J ends, which lost 0 bases and 8 bases, there was a span of 22 bases. The CDR3 DNA sequence: TGTGCCACCAGCAGAGATTTTCTTCGGGGCAGGGGACAAGGCTACACCTTC. This sequence encodes CATSRDFLRGRGQGYTF.

Only a few counts were recorded for this clone. V is TRBV24-1 and J is TRBJ2-1; 7 bases are shared with TRBD2. V was pared by 4 bases and J by 3 bases, with 8 bases of the junction left unmatched. CDR1 and CDR2 (germline): KGHDR, SFDVKD. The CDR3 totals 16 residues. CDR3 amino acids: CATSDTSEPHYNEQFF. The CDR3 coding sequence is TGTGCCACCAGTGACACTAGCGAACCCCACTACAATGAGCAGTTCTTC.

The chain employs TRBV6-2 or TRBV6-3 and TRBJ2-2; D may be TRBD1 (6 bases). This CDR3 contains 15 residues. V was cut by 4 bases and J by 6 bases, with 15 bases left in between. Germline CDR1 MNHEY, CDR2 SVGEGT. The CDR3 reads CASSFLVQGAGELFF. The CDR3, as DNA: TGTGCCAGCAGTTTCCTAGTACAGGGTGCCGGGGAGCTGTTTTTT.

The rearrangement links TRBV6-5 to TRBJ1-1, with 9 bases aligning to TRBD1. Germline CDR1 is MNHEY and CDR2 is SVGAGI. This CDR3 has 15 amino acids. J lost 0 bases, V lost 8 bases, and 7 bases had no gene match. CDR3 residues: CASGRDRVMNTEAFF. The DNA for the CDR3 is TGTGCCAGCGGAAGGGACAGGGTCATGAACACTGAAGCTTTCTTT.

V usage is TRBV10-3 and J usage is TRBJ1-1, with 12 bases identical to TRBD1. The CDR3 spans 15 residues. The J segment lost 6 bases and the V segment lost 3 bases, leaving 5 bases of the junction unmatched. CDR1 ENHRY and CDR2 SYGVKD come from the germline V gene. The CDR3: CAISDPGQGASEAFF. The DNA of the CDR3 is TGTGCCATCAGTGACCCGGGACAGGGGGCATCTGAAGCTTTCTTT.